This TCR beta chain was captured in a study of T cell responses to AZD1222 COVID-19 vaccine. Whole-study findings and limits: The study found Spike-specific TCR breadth and depth rose after two AZD1222 doses. Females outnumbered males among donors, who were mostly white British; clonal diversity was possibly underestimated. Reportedly, close to half of spike-specific TCRs are directed against unmutated variant regions.

Libraries were prepared by immunoSEQ multiplex PCR; TCRdb keeps only in-frame clonotypes and omits some of them. The sample gives about 110,000 clones, roughly nine tenths of which show up once; more than 40% is in the top ten. The V end was cut by 2 bases, the J end by 7 bases, with 11 bases between. The CDR3 length is 13 residues. Germline CDR1 is MDHEN and CDR2 is SYDVKM. Worth noting for this clone: Its antigen is not known.

The source material was peripheral blood, sampled 28 days after the second AZD1222 dose. The receptor was isolated from an adult who received the AZD1222 COVID-19 vaccine. The rearrangement uses TRBV28 and TRBJ1-2; D might be TRBD1 (6 bases). CDR3 DNA sequence: TGTGCCAGCAGTTTACCCTACAGGGCTGGCTACACCTTC. It translates to CASSLPYRAGYTF.